Included here is one TCR beta chain sequence, with context. Cohort assignment relied on participant-reported clinical history. Cohort 3 donors were reported recovered after two negative PCRs, clearance, or symptom resolution. The data stem from a study of blood T cell repertoires in COVID-19. Study-level background: Both acute and convalescent COVID-19 samples were obtained from the United States, Italy and Spain. The analysed material was cDNA or gDNA that came from T cells, B-cell-depleted T cells, or PBMCs.

Generated by immunoSEQ multiplex PCR, the TCRdb table keeps only in-frame clones and is missing some. The sample lists around 430,000 clones, around nine tenths occurring once. Germline V gene sequence: CDR1 SGHRS, CDR2 YFSETQ. The CDR3 runs 14 residues. V was shortened by 1 base and J by 6 bases, with 11 bases between the two germline ends. The specimen sequenced was PBMCs or T cells enriched from blood (not recorded which). The V call is TRBV5-1, the J call TRBJ2-1; tentatively, D is TRBD1 (6 bases). This receptor was identified in a woman between 50 and 59 years old who had recovered from COVID-19. The DNA of the CDR3 is TGCGCCAGCAGCTTGCCGACAGGCCCCAATGAGCAGTTCTTC. Residues: CASSLPTGPNEQFF.